These T cell receptor beta chains were read from a single sample in a study of shared clonotypes between healthy human individuals. Using immunoSEQ multiplex PCR, the repertoire was profiled, and TCRdb retains in-frame clones only, with some absent. Here the sample spans roughly 600,000 clones, roughly 98% being singletons. The sample was naive CD8+ T cells sorted from blood. The source is a man between 25 and 39 years old in good health. Each CDR3 is given with its conserved first and last residue. D genes are given only for firm matches. The size field is filled for only some rows; it gives once, few, many or a size class.

len,d_gene,v_gene,abundance,j_gene,CDR3nt,CDR3aa
18,.,TRBV5-1,.,TRBJ2-1,TGCGCCAGCAGCTTGGGTGGCAGCCTAGAAACTGCCTACAATGAGCAGTTCTTC,CASSLGGSLETAYNEQFF
15,.,TRBV28,.,TRBJ2-7,TGTGCCAGCAGTATCAGGGGATCCAGCTCCTACGAGCAGTACTTC,CASSIRGSSSYEQYF
13,.,TRBV10-3,.,TRBJ2-7,TGTGCCACCGCACCGGGCGGAACCTACGAGCAGTACTTC,CATAPGGTYEQYF
18,TRBD2,TRBV5-8,.,TRBJ2-7,TGTGCCAGCAGCCCGGGGACTAGCGCCTCAACGGGACCCTACGAGCAGTACTTC,CASSPGTSASTGPYEQYF
15,.,TRBV5-1,.,TRBJ2-3,TGCGCCAGCGGACTCGGAACGGGAGGCACAGATACGCAGTATTTT,CASGLGTGGTDTQYF
12,.,TRBV28,.,TRBJ1-2,TGTGCCAGCAGTTACGGAAGCTATGGCTACACCTTC,CASSYGSYGYTF
13,.,TRBV5-4,.,TRBJ1-1,TGTGCCAGCAGCCCAACACTGAACACTGAAGCTTTCTTT,CASSPTLNTEAFF
15,.,TRBV5-6,.,TRBJ2-4,TGTGCCAGCAGCTTGGGTGGGGTAGCCAAAAACATTCAGTACTTC,CASSLGGVAKNIQYF
15,TRBD2,TRBV4-1,once,TRBJ2-7,TGCGCCAGCAGCCACCGACTAGCGGGGAACTACGAGCAGTACTTC,CASSHRLAGNYEQYF
17,.,TRBV28,.,TRBJ1-5,TGTGCCAGCAGTTTCTCCCTTGACATTTTTAGCAATCAGCCCCAGCATTTT,CASSFSLDIFSNQPQHF
15,.,TRBV7-9,.,TRBJ2-7,TGTGCCAGCAGCTTTTCCCAGGGGAGTTTGCGCGAGCAGTACTTC,CASSFSQGSLREQYF
15,.,TRBV7-3,.,TRBJ2-1,TGTGCCAGCAGCTTGGAGAGTTCGAGGGACAATGAGCAGTTCTTC,CASSLESSRDNEQFF
14,.,TRBV14,.,TRBJ2-7,TGTGCCAGCAGCCACTCCGTTCAGACCTACGAGCAGTACTTC,CASSHSVQTYEQYF
16,.,TRBV5-1,.,TRBJ2-2,TGCGCCAGCAGCTTGGACACACTACCCCACACCGGGGAGCTGTTTTTT,CASSLDTLPHTGELFF
15,.,TRBV12-5,.,TRBJ1-1,TGTGCTAGTGGTTTGTACGTGGGGCGTGGCACTGAAGCTTTCTTT,CASGLYVGRGTEAFF
14,TRBD1,TRBV27,.,TRBJ2-7,TGTGCCAGCTGGCGTACCGGGACAGGCTCCGAGCAGTACTTC,CASWRTGTGSEQYF
16,TRBD2,TRBV27,.,TRBJ2-2,TGTGCCAGCTATGCCCTAGCGGGAATCCTGACCGGGGAGCTGTTTTTT,CASYALAGILTGELFF
14,.,TRBV11-2,.,TRBJ2-7,TGTGCCAGCACCGGCGGGGGCGACCGCTACGAGCAGTACTTC,CASTGGGDRYEQYF
15,.,TRBV9,.,TRBJ1-1,TGTGCCAGCAGCGTAGGGGGTAGCCCGGAGGGTGAAGCTTTCTTT,CASSVGGSPEGEAFF
14,.,TRBV5-6,.,TRBJ1-1,TGTGCCAGCAGCTCGGGAGGGGGTTACACTGAAGCTTTCTTT,CASSSGGGYTEAFF
17,.,TRBV18,.,TRBJ1-5,TGTGCCAGCTCACCTCAACGGTCGGGGGAAGAGATTCAGCCCCAGCATTTT,CASSPQRSGEEIQPQHF
13,TRBD1,TRBV7-9,once,TRBJ1-1,TGTGCCAGCAGCTTAACGACAGGGTTGATAGCTTTCTTT,CASSLTTGLIAFF
12,.,TRBV7-6,.,TRBJ1-3,TGTGCCAGCAGCCGATTCGGAAACACCATATATTTT,CASSRFGNTIYF
14,.,TRBV5-6,.,TRBJ2-7,TGTGCCAGCAGCCTGACAGGCCTCGGGTACGAGCAGTACTTC,CASSLTGLGYEQYF
13,.,TRBV27,.,TRBJ2-3,TGTGCCAGCAGTTTAAGGAGGGCAGATACGCAGTATTTT,CASSLRRADTQYF
15,.,TRBV18,.,TRBJ2-7,TGTGCCAGCTCACCATCACGGGGTTCTACGTACGAGCAGTACTTC,CASSPSRGSTYEQYF
13,.,TRBV23-1,once,TRBJ2-2,TGCGCCAGCAGTCAAGGGCGTACCGGGGAGCTGTTTTTT,CASSQGRTGELFF
16,.,TRBV7-9,.,TRBJ1-2,TGTGCCAGCAGCCCCCCGGGGCAGATGGAGGGATATGGCTACACCTTC,CASSPPGQMEGYGYTF
13,.,TRBV28,.,TRBJ2-7,TGTGCCAGCAGTACAAGGAACGGGTACGAGCAGTACTTC,CASSTRNGYEQYF
18,TRBD2,TRBV9,.,TRBJ2-1,TGTGCCAGCAGCGTAGGTATGGTTAGCGGGATTATCGACAATGAGCAGTTCTTC,CASSVGMVSGIIDNEQFF
18,.,TRBV27,.,TRBJ2-7,TGTGCCAGCAGTTTGATAGGGGGACGGACTACCTCTCCCTACGAGCAGTACTTC,CASSLIGGRTTSPYEQYF
13,TRBD1,TRBV27,.,TRBJ2-7,TGTGCCAGCAGTCCTGGGACGGCAGGGGGGCAGTACTTC,CASSPGTAGGQYF
15,.,TRBV10-1,.,TRBJ2-3,TGCGCCAGCAGTTTAACACGGGACCTCACAGATACGCAGTATTTT,CASSLTRDLTDTQYF
16,TRBD2,TRBV14,.,TRBJ2-2,TGTGCCAGCAGCCAAAGACTAGCGGAGAACACCGGGGAGCTGTTTTTT,CASSQRLAENTGELFF
16,.,TRBV5-4,.,TRBJ2-5,TGTGCCAGCAGCTTGAACCTAGCAGGAAACCAAGAGACCCAGTACTTC,CASSLNLAGNQETQYF
14,TRBD1,TRBV4-3,.,TRBJ1-2,TGCGCCAGCAGCCCAACTACAGGGGACTATGGCTACACCTTC,CASSPTTGDYGYTF
17,TRBD2,TRBV19,.,TRBJ2-3,TGTGCCAGTAGTCCCGTCGGACTAGCGGGATCGGGAGATACGCAGTATTTT,CASSPVGLAGSGDTQYF
15,TRBD2,TRBV27,.,TRBJ2-3,TGTGCCAGCAACCCTAGCGGAGCTGGCACAGATACGCAGTATTTT,CASNPSGAGTDTQYF
15,.,TRBV7-9,.,TRBJ2-7,TGTGCCAGCAGCTTTTTACTCGGACAGTCCTACGAGCAGTACTTC,CASSFLLGQSYEQYF
13,.,TRBV25-1,few,TRBJ1-1,TGTGCCAGCAGTGACACAGGGAACACTGAAGCTTTCTTT,CASSDTGNTEAFF
8,.,TRBV9,.,TRBJ2-7,TGTGCCCGGGTCGAGCAGTACTTC,CARVEQYF
18,TRBD1,TRBV10-1,.,TRBJ2-1,TGCGCCAGCAGTGAGTCTATCTGGACAGGGACGGGCTACAATGAGCAGTTCTTC,CASSESIWTGTGYNEQFF
15,.,TRBV19,once,TRBJ2-7,TGTGCCAGTAGTACTACAGGAGGAGCCGGCTACGAGCAGTACTTC,CASSTTGGAGYEQYF
13,.,TRBV4-3,.,TRBJ2-7,TGCGCCAGCAGCTCCGACGGGGACGACGAGCAGTACTTC,CASSSDGDDEQYF
14,TRBD1,TRBV2,.,TRBJ1-4,TGTGCCAGCAGTGAGGACAGGGGTGGTGAAAAACTGTTTTTT,CASSEDRGGEKLFF
16,.,TRBV9,.,TRBJ2-1,TGTGCCAGCAGCCATTCGAACCTGAGCTCCTACAATGAGCAGTTCTTC,CASSHSNLSSYNEQFF
13,.,TRBV11-3,.,TRBJ2-7,TGTGCCAGCAGCTTGCTAGGTAGCAGCGAGCAGTACTTC,CASSLLGSSEQYF
14,.,TRBV25-1,.,TRBJ2-7,TGTGCCAGCAGTGTAGGGACACTCCTTTACGAGCAGTACTTC,CASSVGTLLYEQYF
16,TRBD2,TRBV27,once,TRBJ2-3,TGTGCCAGCAGTCCCTCGGCGGGAGTGTTTACAGATACGCAGTATTTT,CASSPSAGVFTDTQYF
15,.,TRBV25-1,.,TRBJ1-2,TGTGCCAGCAGTGAATGGGCGGAGACACAGGGTGGCTACACCTTC,CASSEWAETQGGYTF
15,.,TRBV15,.,TRBJ2-3,TGTGCCACCAGCAGAGATCGTGTGACAGCAGATACGCAGTATTTT,CATSRDRVTADTQYF
14,TRBD2,TRBV27,.,TRBJ2-1,TGTGCCACCGTAAGAGTAGCGGGAGGTAATGAGCAGTTCTTC,CATVRVAGGNEQFF
16,TRBD2,TRBV28,.,TRBJ2-7,TGTGCCAGCAGTTCACCCCGCCTAGCGGGGAGTTACGAGCAGTACTTC,CASSSPRLAGSYEQYF
15,.,TRBV5-6,.,TRBJ2-4,TGTGCCAGCAGCTTTATCGGACTAGCCAAAAACATTCAGTACTTC,CASSFIGLAKNIQYF
17,TRBD2,TRBV28,.,TRBJ2-5,TGTGCCAGCAGGGGACTAGCGGGATCACCCGGGAGGGAGACCCAGTACTTC,CASRGLAGSPGRETQYF
16,.,TRBV4-1,once,TRBJ2-7,TGCGCCAGCAGCCTCAGCCCTGGCAGGGGGGCCTACGAGCAGTACTTC,CASSLSPGRGAYEQYF
11,.,TRBV7-2,.,TRBJ2-7,TGTGCCAGCAGCTTGACAGCCGAGCAGTACTTC,CASSLTAEQYF
15,TRBD2,TRBV28,.,TRBJ2-7,TGTGCCAGCAGTTTACTTAGCGGGTCCTCCCGCGAGCAGTACTTC,CASSLLSGSSREQYF
15,TRBD1,TRBV30,.,TRBJ2-1,TGTGCCTGGGACGCCGGGACAGGAACCTACAATGAGCAGTTCTTC,CAWDAGTGTYNEQFF